This T cell receptor (beta chain) originates from a study of OX40 agonist ivuxolimab in advanced cancers. Study-wide findings and caveats: Clonal expansion was seen in CD4+ and CD8+ blood T cells by week 6 at 0.1 to 3.0 mg/kg.

This table comes from immunoSEQ multiplex PCR, and its TCRdb copy is limited to in-frame clones, with some not included. The table lists 55,000 to 80,000 clones, about 86% of them singletons. With respect to this clone: Its antigen is not known.

The specimen was CD4+ or CD8+ T cells sorted from blood, collected in a trial of the OX40 agonist ivuxolimab. This receptor was identified in an adult with an advanced solid tumor such as melanoma, head and neck, liver or kidney cancer.

CDR3 DNA sequence: TGTGCCAGAGTCGCTAGCGGGGGGTTGAATGAGCAGTTCTTC. This encodes CARVASGGLNEQFF. V and J are TRBV2 and TRBJ2-1; TRBD2 agrees at 11 bases. CDR3 length equals 14 residues. The V and J ends lost 9 bases and 7 bases, in that order; junction bases with no gene match: 8. Germline V gives CDR1 SNHLY, CDR2 FYNNEI.